This T cell receptor beta chain is drawn from a study of blood T cell repertoires in COVID-19. Background on the study: The samples span acute and convalescent COVID-19 from the United States, Italy and Spain. T cells, B-cell-depleted T cells, or PBMCs supplied cDNA or gDNA.

Authors' methods: Amplification with reference gene primers provided the estimates of nucleated cell counts. Libraries were prepared by immunoSEQ multiplex PCR; TCRdb keeps only in-frame clonotypes and omits some of them. V, J and clone size are taken as reported in that table, and D and trimming were inferred from the DNA itself. The data show some 520,000 clones, roughly 89% seen once. V gave up 5 bases and J gave up 6 bases; unmatched junction bases: 5. Germline lookup yields CDR1 LGHDT and CDR2 YNNKEL (reference sequence). This CDR3 has 14 residues. Seattle's cohort entered during active infection and was followed longitudinally.

The genes are TRBV3-1 (or the pseudogene TRBV3-2) and TRBJ2-1, with 9 bases matching TRBD2. The origin of this receptor is a man aged 18 to 30 with COVID-19, enrolled during active disease. Sequencing used peripheral blood. The CDR3 here is CASSGSGSSNEQFF. The CDR3 nucleotides are TGTGCCAGCAGCGGTAGCGGGAGCTCCAATGAGCAGTTCTTC.